Presented here are 27 T cell receptor beta chains from one specimen sequenced in a study of blood T cell repertoires in COVID-19. Profiling relied on immunoSEQ multiplex PCR, and the TCRdb table lists in-frame clones only, not all of them. The sample has approximately 490,000 clones, more than 85% seen once. Sequencing used PBMCs or T cells enriched from blood (not recorded which). Receptors were obtained from an older woman who had recovered from COVID-19.

This rearrangement joins TRBV10-3 to TRBJ1-1; D perhaps matches TRBD1 (6 bases). V was pared by 5 bases and J by 8 bases, with 15 bases between. Germline CDR1 is ENHRY and CDR2 is SYGVKD. The CDR3 sequence is 13 residues long. CDR3 loop: CAISQYRELEAFF. CDR3 nucleotide sequence: TGTGCCATCAGTCAGTACAGGGAGCTAGAAGCTTTCTTT.

The chain employs TRBV11-2 and TRBJ2-7, with D hard to call. The CDR3 sequence is 14 residues long. Trimming cost V 4 bases and J 0 bases, with 10 bases left between them. In germline, CDR1 is SGHAT, CDR2 FQNNGV. The CDR3 reads CASSSPSGSYEQYF. DNA for the CDR3: TGTGCCAGCAGCTCCCCTTCAGGCTCCTACGAGCAGTACTTC.

The rearrangement joins TRBV6-5 to TRBJ2-1; maybe TRBD2 (5 bases). This CDR3 spans 15 amino acids. V lost 0 bases to trimming and J lost 3 bases, with 9 bases between them. Germline V gene lookup returns CDR1 MNHEY and CDR2 SVGAGI. The CDR3 protein is CASSYSTNLYNEQFF. CDR3 DNA sequence: TGTGCCAGCAGTTACTCGACTAACCTCTACAATGAGCAGTTCTTC.

The rearrangement joins TRBV9 to TRBJ2-1; perhaps TRBD1 as D (6 bases). Germline V gene data show CDR1 as SGDLS and CDR2 as YYNGEE. Between the trimmed V and J ends, which lost 0 bases and 5 bases, there was a span of 12 bases. CDR3 length: 15 amino acids. CDR3 residues: CASSVVGQINNEQFF. The CDR3 DNA sequence: TGTGCCAGCAGCGTAGTAGGACAGATAAACAATGAGCAGTTCTTC.

This clone was detected only a few times. The gene calls are TRBV2 and TRBJ2-7, with TRBD1 matching over 10 bases. The V and J ends lost 6 bases and 7 bases, in that order; junction bases with no gene match: 12. CDR3 length equals 15 residues. Germline CDR1 and CDR2: SNHLY and FYNNEI. This CDR3 is CASRKSGTGAWEQYF. The CDR3, as DNA: TGTGCCAGCAGAAAATCCGGGACAGGGGCCTGGGAGCAGTACTTC.

The chain has TRBV2 and TRBJ2-7; TRBD1 agrees at 10 bases. Germline V gene lookup returns CDR1 SNHLY and CDR2 FYNNEI. J was trimmed by 6 bases and V by 0 bases; bases with no gene match: 8. This CDR3 is 16 amino acids long. CDR3 region: CASSEAPGTGASEQYF. For the CDR3, the DNA is TGTGCCAGCAGTGAAGCCCCCGGGACAGGGGCCTCCGAGCAGTACTTC.

The chain employs TRBV18 and TRBJ1-5, with D possibly being TRBD1 (5 bases). V was clipped by 6 bases and J by 5 bases, with 11 bases between them. Germline assignment: CDR1 KGHSH and CDR2 LQKENI. The CDR3 has 13 amino acids. The CDR3 coding sequence is TGTGCCAGCTCTCTTACGGGGGATCAGCCCCAGCATTTT. This gives the protein CASSLTGDQPQHF.

A few counts support this clone. This chain uses TRBV11-2 with TRBJ2-7; D is ambiguous. The CDR3 loop spans 14 amino acids. Per germline, CDR1 SGHAT and CDR2 FQNNGV. Deletions cut 1 base from V and 0 bases from J, with 7 bases between. The CDR3 DNA is TGTGCCAGCAGCTTAGTCGGCGGCTCCTACGAGCAGTACTTC. It translates to CASSLVGGSYEQYF.

This clone was observed a single time. The rearrangement links TRBV3-1 (or the pseudogene TRBV3-2) to TRBJ1-2; 7 bases map to TRBD1. This CDR3 is built from 15 residues. V dropped 0 bases and J dropped 1; count of bases not matched to a gene: 2. Germline CDR1 and CDR2: LGHDT and YNNKEL (reference sequence). DNA for the CDR3: TGTGCCAGCAGCCAAGATGACAGGGTTAACTATGGCTACACCTTC. Amino acids: CASSQDDRVNYGYTF.

The J gene is TRBJ1-6, the V gene TRBV5-5; 7 bases are a match to TRBD1. With 4 bases clipped from V and 1 base from J, the junction kept 11 bases outside the gene matches. The CDR3 contains 18 residues. Germline V CDR1 and CDR2: SGHKS, YYEKEE (reference sequence). CDR3 amino acids: CASSPTGQGGSYNSPLHF. The CDR3 nucleotides read TGTGCCAGCAGCCCGACGGGGCAGGGGGGATCCTATAATTCACCCCTCCACTTT.

The chain links TRBV12-5 to TRBJ2-2; D is unresolved. Germline values: CDR1 LGHNT, CDR2 FRNRAP. V was trimmed by 0 bases and J by 7 bases, leaving 6 bases between them. This CDR3 is built from 13 residues. Here the CDR3 reads CASGLVLSGELFF. CDR3 nucleotides: TGTGCTAGTGGTTTGGTATTGAGCGGGGAGCTGTTTTTT.

Notes on this clone: This specimen includes other DNA sequences encoding the same CDR3. J is TRBJ2-7 and V is TRBV7-8; D perhaps matches TRBD2 (7 bases). CDR1 SGHVS and CDR2 FQNEAQ come from the germline V gene. The CDR3 totals 14 residues. The germline V and J ends were trimmed by 1 base and 4 bases, with 11 bases remaining between them. The CDR3 protein is CASSLGGGVYEQYV. CDR3 in DNA: TGTGCCAGCAGCTTAGGAGGGGGGGTTTACGAGCAGTACGTC.

The chain links TRBV30 to TRBJ1-3; the match to TRBD1 covers 10 bases. V gave up 2 bases and J gave up 2 bases; unmatched junction bases: 6. CDR1 and CDR2 from the germline V gene are GTSNPN and SVGIG (reference sequence). The CDR3 extends over 16 amino acids. CDR3 bases: TGTGCCTGGAGTACTTGGGGGACAGGGGCTGGAAACACCATATATTTT. It codes for CAWSTWGTGAGNTIYF.

This chain links TRBV14 with TRBJ1-2; the D gene is possibly TRBD1 (6 bases). This CDR3 is built from 14 residues. CDR1 SGHDN and CDR2 FVKESK come from the germline V gene. V lost 4 bases and J lost 4, with 13 bases in between. The CDR3 loop is CASSRTGTSYGYTF. For the CDR3, the DNA is TGTGCCAGCAGCCGCACTGGGACAAGCTATGGCTACACCTTC.

V gene TRBV6-5 combines with J gene TRBJ1-5; the D is unclear. This CDR3 region has 16 residues. Germline V gene sequence: CDR1 MNHEY, CDR2 SVGAGI. Trimming removed 0 bases from V and 3 bases from J, with 12 bases in between. The CDR3 bases are TGTGCCAGCAGTTACTCGATTCCGGGGTTCAATCAGCCCCAGCATTTT. It encodes CASSYSIPGFNQPQHF.

A single count supports this clone. The chain couples TRBV19 to TRBJ1-2; D uncertain. V was trimmed by 5 bases and J by 3 bases, leaving 10 bases between them. CDR3 length equals 13 residues. CDR1 is LNHDA, CDR2 SQIVND, per germline (reference sequence). In nucleotides, the CDR3 is TGTGCCAGTAGTTCGTGGGAGGACTATGGCTACACCTTC. This codes for CASSSWEDYGYTF.

Note on this clone: Other DNA sequences from this sample encode an identical CDR3 as well. The DNA for the CDR3 is TGTGCCAGCAGCTTGGACAGAGACTATGGCTACACCTTC. This gives the protein CASSLDRDYGYTF. V usage is TRBV5-4 and J usage is TRBJ1-2, with no clear D. The germline V gene has CDR1 SGHNT and CDR2 YYREEE (reference sequence). V lost 0 bases, J lost 3 bases, and 6 bases lay in between. CDR3 length equals 13 residues. The full variable domain, its missing parts supplied by reference TRBV5-4 and TRBJ1-2, is ETGVTQSPTHLIKTRGQQVTLRCSSQSGHNTVSWYQQALGQGPQFIFQYYREEENGRGNFPPRFSGLQFPNYSSELNVNALELDDSALYLCASSLDRDYGYTFGSGTRLTVV.

In DNA form, the CDR3 reads TGCAGTGCTAATGACAGGGGTAAAGGGGGCACTGAAGCTTTCTTT. It codes for CSANDRGKGGTEAFF. The chain combines TRBV20-1 with TRBJ1-1; 8 bases align to TRBD1. J gave up 4 bases and V 4 bases, and 11 bases lay outside the gene matches. Germline V gene sequence: CDR1 DFQATT, CDR2 SNEGSKA (reference sequence). The CDR3 sequence is 15 residues long.

This clone was observed at least ten times. This sequence joins TRBV5-5 and TRBJ2-1; 8 nucleotides line up with TRBD1. This CDR3 contains 19 residues. CDR1 is SGHKS and CDR2 is YYEKEE in the germline V gene (reference sequence). V dropped 4 bases and J dropped 8; count of bases not matched to a gene: 23. The CDR3 spells CASSQRFPPQGASDDEQFF. The CDR3 bases are TGTGCCAGCAGCCAGCGGTTCCCCCCTCAGGGGGCGAGTGACGATGAGCAGTTCTTC.

This clone was seen a few times. The chain has TRBV19 and TRBJ1-1, with a possible D match to TRBD1 (6 bases). V dropped 6 bases and J dropped 0 bases, with 8 bases sitting between them. The CDR3 loop spans 13 amino acids. Germline CDR1 and CDR2: LNHDA and SQIVND (reference sequence). The CDR3 sequence is CASSQGMNTEAFF. CDR3 bases: TGTGCCAGTAGCCAGGGGATGAACACTGAAGCTTTCTTT.

The chain is built from TRBV5-1 and TRBJ2-5; possible D gene TRBD1, 5 bases. Germline V gives CDR1 SGHRS, CDR2 YFSETQ. Deletions cut 0 bases from V and 4 bases from J, with 19 bases between. The CDR3 sequence is 17 residues long. The CDR3 is CASSLALSGRAGETQYF. CDR3 in DNA: TGCGCCAGCAGCTTGGCCTTGTCTGGCAGGGCTGGAGAGACCCAGTACTTC.

V gene TRBV28 combines with J gene TRBJ1-1, with TRBD1 as a possible D gene (6 bases). CDR3 size: 14 residues. The V end was cut by 7 bases, the J end by 7 bases, with 19 bases between. Germline values: CDR1 MDHEN, CDR2 SYDVKM. In DNA form, the CDR3 reads TGTGCCAGCACCATGAGAGGGACACCTAATGAAGCTTTCTTT. It encodes CASTMRGTPNEAFF.

The rearrangement uses TRBV2 and TRBJ1-2; D call uncertain. The V gene's germline CDR1 is SNHLY and CDR2 FYNNEI. The CDR3 runs 13 residues. V was clipped by 3 bases and J by 7 bases, with 12 bases between them. This CDR3 reads CASSDEPAGGYTF. The CDR3 coding sequence is TGTGCCAGCAGTGACGAACCCGCCGGTGGCTACACCTTC.

In this sample, this clone turned up a few times. The V gene is TRBV5-8, the J gene TRBJ1-6, with TRBD1 as a possible D gene (5 bases). CDR1 SGHTS and CDR2 YDEGEE come from the germline V gene. V lost 7 bases, J lost 8 bases, and 16 bases lay in between. CDR3 length: 14 residues. Here the CDR3 reads CASGRAGLDSPLHF. CDR3 nucleotides: TGTGCCAGCGGCAGAGCAGGGTTGGATTCACCCCTCCACTTT.

In its sample, this clone was seen once. The chain uses TRBV27 and TRBJ2-1, with D maybe TRBD1 (5 bases). The CDR3 is 13 amino acids. Germline V CDR1 and CDR2: MNHEY, SMNVEV (reference sequence). Trimming removed 3 bases at V and 7 bases at J, with 10 bases between. Here the CDR3 DNA reads TGTGCCAGCAGTTTCGCGACAGCGAATGAGCAGTTCTTC. Encoded protein: CASSFATANEQFF.

J is TRBJ1-5 and V is TRBV12-3 or TRBV12-4; D may be TRBD1 (5 bases). There are 13 residues in the CDR3. V lost 6 bases to trimming and J lost 6 bases, with 12 bases between them. The CDR3 DNA follows: TGTGCCAGCAGCCAACAGGTATCTCAGCCCCAGCATTTT. Translation gives CASSQQVSQPQHF.

The chain joins TRBV6-1 to TRBJ1-5, with D perhaps matching TRBD1 (6 bases). V was pared by 2 bases and J by 3 bases, with 17 bases between. The germline V gene has CDR1 MNHNS and CDR2 SASEGT. The CDR3 has 17 amino acids. This CDR3 reads CASSEYLRQVLNQPQHF. CDR3 nucleotide sequence: TGTGCCAGCAGTGAATATCTGCGACAGGTTCTCAATCAGCCCCAGCATTTT.